A selection of T cell receptor beta chains follows, all from one sample in a study of T cell responses to AZD1222 COVID-19 vaccine. Using immunoSEQ multiplex PCR, the repertoire was profiled, and TCRdb retains in-frame clones only, with some absent. The sample yields about 85,000 clones, around 90% seen once. Sequencing used peripheral blood, obtained on day 0 of AZD1222 vaccination. The origin of the receptors is an adult in good health. CDR3s include the opening cysteine and the closing phenylalanine or tryptophan. D genes are given only for firm matches. Part of the rows lack a size; the others show once, few, many or a class for expanded clones.

V gene	clone size	J gene	D gene	CDR3 protein	CDR3 DNA
TRBV23-1	-	TRBJ1-5	-	CASSQSRIRESQPQHF	TGCGCCAGCAGTCAATCTCGGATCAGGGAGAGTCAGCCCCAGCATTTT
TRBV19	-	TRBJ1-6	TRBD1	CASSPHTGGDSPLHF	TGTGCCAGTAGTCCGCATACAGGGGGTGATTCACCCCTCCACTTT
TRBV27	-	TRBJ1-5	-	CASSFGGNQPQHF	TGTGCCAGCAGTTTTGGGGGTAATCAGCCCCAGCATTTT
TRBV15	-	TRBJ2-7	-	CATSRDYRASSYEQYF	TGTGCCACCAGCAGAGATTATAGGGCTAGCTCCTACGAGCAGTACTTC
TRBV6-2/TRBV6-3	few	TRBJ1-6	-	CASSPGRPENSPLHF	TGTGCCAGCAGTCCCGGAAGACCCGAGAATTCACCCCTCCACTTT
TRBV5-1	few	TRBJ2-7	TRBD2	CASSLAGGVRGHEQYF	TGCGCCAGCAGCTTGGCCGGGGGGGTCCGAGGCCACGAGCAGTACTTC
TRBV11-2	medium-sized	TRBJ1-1	-	CASSFRRGATEAFF	TGTGCCAGCAGCTTCCGGCGGGGGGCCACTGAAGCTTTCTTT
TRBV5-6	-	TRBJ2-7	-	CASSLESNYEQYF	TGTGCCAGCAGCTTGGAGAGCAACTACGAGCAGTACTTC
TRBV14	-	TRBJ2-7	-	CASSLGVGGWGEQYF	TGTGCCAGCAGCCTCGGCGTCGGGGGTTGGGGCGAGCAGTACTTC
TRBV5-6	-	TRBJ1-6	-	CASSSWKDSPLHF	TGTGCCAGCAGCTCTTGGAAAGATTCACCCCTCCACTTT
TRBV6-5	-	TRBJ2-7	TRBD1	CASSPGQGSSYEQYF	TGTGCCAGCAGTCCCGGACAGGGAAGCTCCTACGAGCAGTACTTC
TRBV6-5	-	TRBJ2-2	-	CASSYSDRELFF	TGTGCCAGCAGTTATTCGGACCGGGAGCTGTTTTTT
TRBV27	once	TRBJ1-3	-	CASRPQHGRGNTIYF	TGTGCCAGCAGACCCCAACATGGAAGGGGAAACACCATATATTTT
TRBV19	-	TRBJ2-2	-	CASSIQTGELFF	TGTGCCAGTAGTATTCAAACCGGGGAGCTGTTTTTT
TRBV21-1	-	TRBJ2-3	-	CASSPRRAGKGLSTDTQYF	TGTGCCAGCAGCCCCAGACGCGCAGGGAAGGGCCTTAGCACAGATACGCAGTATTTT
TRBV5-4	-	TRBJ2-6	TRBD1	CASSSRDSSPGANVLTF	TGTGCCAGCAGCTCCAGGGACAGTTCTCCTGGGGCCAACGTCCTGACTTTC
TRBV5-8	-	TRBJ2-2	-	CASSPGTYANTGELFF	TGTGCCAGCAGCCCAGGGACGTACGCGAACACCGGGGAGCTGTTTTTT
TRBV9	few	TRBJ2-1	TRBD2	CASSAGTSGRRMGQYEQFF	TGTGCCAGCAGCGCAGGGACTAGCGGGAGACGGATGGGACAATATGAGCAGTTCTTC
TRBV5-1	-	TRBJ2-5	TRBD1	CASSVGPTGDQETQYF	TGCGCCAGCAGCGTGGGACCTACAGGGGACCAAGAGACCCAGTACTTC
TRBV2	-	TRBJ1-6	-	CASSVVENSPLHF	TGTGCCAGCAGTGTGGTCGAGAATTCACCCCTCCACTTT
TRBV5-1	-	TRBJ2-2	-	CASFGQGITGELFF	TGCGCCAGCTTTGGGCAGGGAATCACCGGGGAGCTGTTTTTT
TRBV20-1	-	TRBJ1-4	-	CSASDGGREKLFF	TGCAGTGCTAGTGACGGGGGGCGGGAAAAACTGTTTTTT
TRBV3-1/TRBV3-2	-	TRBJ1-5	-	CASSQGTGSNQPQHF	TGTGCCAGCAGCCAAGGAACAGGGAGCAATCAGCCCCAGCATTTT
TRBV29-1	-	TRBJ2-7	TRBD1	CSVSIQGPRYEQYF	TGCAGCGTGTCCATACAGGGGCCTAGATACGAGCAGTACTTC
TRBV3-1/TRBV3-2	-	TRBJ1-1	-	CASSQVPGAGTEAFF	TGTGCCAGCAGCCAAGTGCCGGGGGCGGGTACTGAAGCTTTCTTT
TRBV19	-	TRBJ2-7	TRBD1	CASSISAGGGYYEQYF	TGTGCCAGTAGTATCTCAGCAGGGGGCGGATACTACGAGCAGTACTTC
TRBV5-1	once	TRBJ2-1	TRBD2	CASSFGTSGSNEQFF	TGCGCCAGCAGCTTTGGGACTAGCGGCAGTAATGAGCAGTTCTTC
TRBV6-5	once	TRBJ1-6	TRBD1	CASTIDRAYNSPLHF	TGTGCCAGCACCATTGACAGGGCCTATAATTCACCCCTCCACTTT
TRBV12-3/TRBV12-4	-	TRBJ1-1	-	CASSLYQNTEAFF	TGTGCCAGCAGTTTATATCAGAACACTGAAGCTTTCTTT
TRBV7-2	-	TRBJ1-5	-	CASSLVQGHQPQHF	TGTGCCAGCAGCTTAGTACAGGGTCATCAGCCCCAGCATTTT
TRBV5-1	few	TRBJ2-3	-	CASKRGDTQYF	TGCGCCAGCAAGAGGGGAGATACGCAGTATTTT
TRBV28	-	TRBJ2-1	-	CASGSSYNEQFF	TGTGCCAGCGGGAGCTCCTACAATGAGCAGTTCTTC
TRBV7-9	few	TRBJ2-2	TRBD2	CASSPTSGRPTGELFF	TGTGCCAGCAGCCCGACTAGCGGGAGGCCCACCGGGGAGCTGTTTTTT